Included here is one T cell receptor beta chain sequence, with context. Different DNA sequences within this sample yield the same CDR3. This record belongs to a study of blood T cell repertoires in COVID-19. Looking at the study overall: The study drew acute and convalescent COVID-19 samples from the United States, Italy and Spain. From T cells, B-cell-depleted T cells, or PBMCs came the material, which was cDNA or gDNA.

Trimming at V came to 6 bases and at J to 2 bases, leaving 4 bases not matched to a gene. Germline V gene data show CDR1 as WSHSY and CDR2 as SAAADI. The CDR3 contains 14 residues. As handled by the study authors: Amplification of reference gene primers provided the estimated nucleated cell counts. Data came from immunoSEQ multiplex PCR; TCRdb stores just in-frame clones and leaves some out. V and J calls and clone size are copied from that table; D and trimming were computed from the DNA. The table has under 120,000 clones, roughly 72% seen once; the top ten hold roughly 6%. Sequencing input: peripheral blood. V and J are TRBV10-2 and TRBJ2-3, with TRBD2 matching over 8 bases. This sequence was found in a man aged 80 or over with acute or convalescent COVID-19. The CDR3 reads CASSSGRDTDTQYF. CDR3 in DNA: TGCGCCAGCAGCAGCGGGAGAGACACAGATACGCAGTATTTT.